A single sample is the source of the 10 T cell receptor beta chains below, sequenced in a study of CDR3 diversity in severe acne. MiXCR, run by TCRdb on the PCR reads, gives a single entry per CDR3 protein. The repertoire has about 84,000 distinct CDR3 sequences, roughly 51% of them found once; the top ten carry more than 13%. The sequenced sample was blood. The receptors stem from a male donor in good health, without acne.

This sequence joins TRBV20-1 and TRBJ1-2; D is uncertain. The germline V and J ends were trimmed by 2 bases and 5 bases, with 3 bases remaining between them. The CDR3 has 10 residues. In germline, CDR1 is DFQATT, CDR2 SNEGSKA (reference sequence). The CDR3 nucleotides read TGCAGTGCTAGATTATATGGCTACACCTTC. It yields the protein CSARLYGYTF.

This clonotype was picked up many times. The rearrangement joins TRBV20-1 to TRBJ1-1, with D possibly matching TRBD1 (5 bases). The V end lost 2 bases, the J end lost 6 bases, and 22 bases lay between the germline ends. The CDR3 sequence is 16 residues long. Germline V lookup: CDR1 DFQATT, CDR2 SNEGSKA (reference sequence). The CDR3: CSARSSGAELEPEAFF. Here the CDR3 DNA reads TGCAGTGCTAGATCTTCTGGGGCGGAGCTGGAACCTGAAGCTTTCTTT.

With regard to this clonotype: A junction end diverges from the germline sequence, so it may reflect a read error. This chain joins TRBV12-3 or TRBV12-4 and TRBJ1-5; the match to TRBD1 covers 7 bases. The CDR3 extends over 18 amino acids. For the CDR3, the DNA is TGCGCCAGCAGTTTCGAGACAGGGAGTAGAGAAGGGAATCAGCCCCAGCATTTT. Translated, it gives CASSFETGSREGNQPQHF.

The chain employs TRBV5-1 and TRBJ2-7; TRBD1 is a possible D gene (5 bases). V was pared by 0 bases and J by 7 bases, with 11 bases between. This CDR3 spans 13 amino acids. Germline V gene sequence: CDR1 SGHRS, CDR2 YFSETQ. CDR3 in amino acids: CASSLGGQREQYF. The CDR3 DNA sequence: TGCGCCAGCAGCTTGGGGGGCCAGAGGGAGCAGTACTTC.

This clonotype has ten or more counts. The chain has TRBV5-1 and TRBJ2-5, with D perhaps matching TRBD1 (6 bases). The V gene lost 3 bases and the J gene lost 5 bases, with 17 bases spanning the gap. The CDR3 is 15 amino acids. Germline CDR1 is SGHRS and CDR2 is YFSETQ. The CDR3 DNA is TGCGCCAGCAGCTGGCGACAGGCCCCGGGGGAGACCCAGTACTTC. Its translation is CASSWRQAPGETQYF. Full variable domain (missing parts from reference TRBV5-1 and TRBJ2-5): KAGVTQTPRYLIKTRGQQVTLSCSPISGHRSVSWYQQTPGQGLQFLFEYFSETQRNKGNFPGRFSGRQFSNSRSEMNVSTLELGDSALYLCASSWRQAPGETQYFGPGTRLLVL.

The J gene is TRBJ2-7, the V gene TRBV6-9; 7 bases match TRBD2. The CDR3 is 12 residues long. Looked up from germline, CDR1 is MNHGY and CDR2 is SVAAGI. Unmatched junction bases numbered 1, after V lost 7 bases and J lost 1 base. CDR3 bases: TGTGCCAGCACTAGCGGATCCTACGAGCAGTACTTC. Protein: CASTSGSYEQYF.

This clonotype has ten or more counts. The chain recombines TRBV5-6 with TRBJ1-1; 9 bases match TRBD1. Germline CDR1 SGHDT, CDR2 YYEEEE. This CDR3 contains 16 residues. After removal of 2 bases from V and 5 bases from J, the junction contained 10 bases not matched to a gene. The CDR3 region has the DNA TGTGCCAGCAGCTTATTAACAGGGGGCGCTAGGACTGAAGCTTTCTTT. This translates into CASSLLTGGARTEAFF.

The CDR3, as DNA: TGTGCCAGCAGCTTAGATCAGGGGGCGCCTGGCTACACCTTC. Translating gives CASSLDQGAPGYTF. This chain uses TRBV7-9 with TRBJ1-2, with TRBD1 matching 8 bases. The CDR3 is 14 residues long. Germline V gene lookup returns CDR1 SEHNR and CDR2 FQNEAQ (reference sequence). The V segment lost 1 base and the J segment 7 bases; nucleotides outside the gene matches: 5.

The rearrangement joins TRBV4-2 to TRBJ1-4; the D gene is possibly TRBD1 (5 bases). Germline-derived CDR1 and CDR2 are LGHNA and YNFKEQ. The CDR3 sequence is 13 residues long. Trimming shortened V by 3 bases and J by 7 bases, and 9 bases separated the two germline ends. The chain's CDR3 is CASSQGTREKLFF. The CDR3 DNA reads TGTGCCAGCAGCCAGGGGACGCGTGAAAAACTGTTTTTT.

This CDR3 reads CASSSTGGRETQHF. The CDR3 region has the DNA TGTGCCAGCAGCTCGACAGGGGGCCGGGAGACCCAGCATTTT. This sequence joins TRBV28 and TRBJ1-5; 10 nucleotides align to TRBD1. Germline V gene lookup returns CDR1 MDHEN and CDR2 SYDVKM. The J segment lost 11 bases and the V segment lost 6 bases, leaving 10 bases of the junction unmatched. The CDR3 totals 14 residues.